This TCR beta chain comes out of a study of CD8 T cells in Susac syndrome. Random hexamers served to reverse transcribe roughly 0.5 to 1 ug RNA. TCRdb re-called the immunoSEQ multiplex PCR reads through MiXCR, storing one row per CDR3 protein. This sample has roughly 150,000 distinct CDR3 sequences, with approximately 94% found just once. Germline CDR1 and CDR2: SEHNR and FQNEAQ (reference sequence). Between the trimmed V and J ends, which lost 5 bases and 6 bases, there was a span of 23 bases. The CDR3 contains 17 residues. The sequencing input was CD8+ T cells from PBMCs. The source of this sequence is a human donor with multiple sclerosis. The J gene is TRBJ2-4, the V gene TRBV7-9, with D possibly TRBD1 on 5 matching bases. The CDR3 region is CASSQGQERRVGNIQYF. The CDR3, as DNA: TGTGCCAGCAGCCAGGGCCAGGAGAGAAGGGTTGGAAACATTCAGTACTTC.